This T cell receptor (beta chain) was identified in a study of blood T cell repertoires in COVID-19. About the study: Samples representing acute and convalescent COVID-19 were sourced from the United States, Italy and Spain. PBMCs, B-cell-depleted T cells, or T cells were the source of the cDNA or gDNA that made up the material.

This clone was seen more than once but under ten times. In the study's own analysis: Nucleated cell counts were estimated from reference gene primer amplification. The assay was immunoSEQ multiplex PCR, and TCRdb's table has in-frame clones only and misses some. V and J calls and clone size are copied from that table; D and trimming were computed from the DNA. The sample records under 250,000 clones, about 89% being singletons. This CDR3 is built from 16 residues. The V gene lost 3 bases and the J gene lost 3 bases, with 16 bases spanning the gap. Germline values: CDR1 SGHAT, CDR2 FQNNGV. The chain joins TRBV11-2 to TRBJ2-3, with a tentative D call TRBD2 (5 bases). The TCR originated in a woman aged 55-69 years who had recovered from COVID-19. Sequencing was done on a sample of peripheral blood. CDR3 nucleotides: TGTGCCAGCAGCTTTCACAACAGACTAAATACAGATACGCAGTATTTT. This encodes CASSFHNRLNTDTQYF.